Shown below are 21 T cell receptor beta chains from a single sample sequenced in a study of T cells after yellow fever vaccination. Via MiXCR, TCRdb re-called the 5' RACE reads, giving one row per CDR3 protein. The sample shows 240,000 or so distinct CDR3 sequences, 6.9% of them seen only once. This sample comprised CD4+ T cells sorted from PBMCs, obtained 15 days after the yellow fever booster vaccination. Every receptor here comes from a man aged 30 to 39 who received the YFV17D yellow fever vaccine.

This clonotype was recorded many times. The V call is TRBV5-1, the J call TRBJ2-6; 7 bases fit TRBD1. The CDR3 has 17 amino acids. Per germline, CDR1 SGHRS and CDR2 YFSETQ. The V gene end was trimmed by 3 bases and the J gene end by 0 bases; junction bases not matched to a gene: 6. DNA for the CDR3: TGCGCCAGCAGCTCAGGACAGGTCAACTCTGGGGCCAACGTCCTGACTTTC. Protein sequence: CASSSGQVNSGANVLTF.

This clonotype was picked up a small number of times. The CDR3 spells CAIFSFEGGRRFFF. The DNA of the CDR3 is TGTGCCATTTTCAGTTTTGAAGGGGGTCGGCGGTTTTTCTTT. The genes are TRBV6-2 or TRBV6-3 and TRBJ1-1, with D perhaps TRBD1 (6 bases). The CDR3 covers 14 residues. Germline V CDR1 and CDR2: MNHEY, SVGEGT. The V gene lost 10 bases and the J gene lost 13 bases, with 28 bases spanning the gap.

This clonotype was seen only a few times. The chain joins TRBV7-9 to TRBJ2-1; 8 bases match TRBD2. With V trimmed by 3 bases and J by 8 bases, 6 bases remained unmatched. CDR3 length: 14 amino acids. Germline V lookup: CDR1 SEHNR, CDR2 FQNEAQ (reference sequence). This chain's CDR3 is CASSFRTSLYEQFF. CDR3 in DNA: TGTGCCAGCAGCTTTCGGACTAGCTTGTATGAGCAGTTCTTC. Combining the CDR3 with reference TRBV7-9 and TRBJ2-1 gives the whole variable domain DTGVSQNPRHKITKRGQNVTFRCDPISEHNRLYWYRQTLGQGPEFLTYFQNEAQLEKSRLLSDRFSAERPKGSFSTLEIQRTEQGDSAMYLCASSFRTSLYEQFFGPGTRLTVL.

This chain connects TRBV18 to TRBJ2-1, with TRBD2 identical over 7 bases. The CDR3 spans 16 residues. Per the germline V gene, CDR1 is KGHSH and CDR2 is LQKENI. J gave up 3 bases and V 0 bases, and 5 bases lay outside the gene matches. The CDR3 spells CASSPPSLAYYNEQFF. In DNA form, the CDR3 reads TGTGCCAGCTCACCACCCTCACTAGCGTACTACAATGAGCAGTTCTTC.

V usage is TRBV7-2 and J usage is TRBJ2-7; 12 nucleotides align to TRBD2. The junction had 5 bases not matched to a gene; V was cut back by 6 bases and J by 5 bases. Germline CDR1 is SGHTA and CDR2 is FQGNSA. CDR3 size: 14 residues. The CDR3 loop is CASSYTSGRNEQYF. In DNA form, the CDR3 reads TGTGCCAGCAGTTATACTAGCGGGAGGAACGAGCAGTACTTC.

This clonotype turned up a few times. The chain carries TRBV5-5 and TRBJ1-1, with a weak D call TRBD1 (5 bases). V was cut by 4 bases and J by 5 bases, with 15 bases left in between. Germline CDR1 reads SGHKS; CDR2 reads YYEKEE (reference sequence). The CDR3 is 14 amino acids. CDR3 sequence (DNA): TGTGCCAGCAGCAGAACCAGGGTTTCTACTGAAGCTTTCTTT. It encodes CASSRTRVSTEAFF.

V is TRBV5-1 and J is TRBJ1-3; no definite D call. The CDR3 is 15 residues long. Trimming took off 0 bases at V and 1 base at J, with 8 bases between the two ends. The germline gives CDR1 SGHRS, CDR2 YFSETQ. CDR3 amino acids: CASSLASGSGNTIYF. In DNA, the CDR3 is TGCGCCAGCAGCTTGGCCTCTGGGTCTGGAAACACCATATATTTT.

This clonotype has just a few counts. This chain links TRBV29-1 with TRBJ1-2; tentative D call: TRBD1 (6 bases). This CDR3 has 15 residues. Germline assignment: CDR1 SQVTM and CDR2 ANQGSEA. Between the trimmed V and J ends, which lost 2 bases and 7 bases, there was a span of 20 bases. CDR3 DNA sequence: TGCAGCGTTGAACGGGGGGGGGGCTTTCGGCGTGGCTACACCTTC. It yields the protein CSVERGGGFRRGYTF. Full variable domain (missing parts from reference TRBV29-1 and TRBJ1-2): SAVISQKPSRDICQRGTSLTIQCQVDSQVTMMFWYRQQPGQSLTLIATANQGSEATYESGFVIDKFPISRPNLTFSTLTVSNMSPEDSSIYLCSVERGGGFRRGYTFGSGTRLTVV.

This clonotype was picked up many times. The chain recombines TRBV9 with TRBJ2-5, with a possible D match to TRBD2 (6 bases). The germline V and J ends were trimmed by 1 base and 4 bases, with 14 bases remaining between them. Germline CDR1 SGDLS, CDR2 YYNGEE. The CDR3 has 15 residues. The chain's CDR3 is CASSVIAGRAETQYF. In nucleotides, the CDR3 is TGTGCCAGCAGCGTAATTGCGGGACGGGCAGAGACCCAGTACTTC.

This clonotype occurred many times. This rearrangement joins TRBV7-3 to TRBJ2-1; TRBD2 aligns across 8 bases. Germline CDR1 is SGHTA and CDR2 is FQGTGA. There are 13 residues in the CDR3. V lost 4 bases and J lost 7; bases outside the gene matches: 3. As DNA, the CDR3 is TGTGCCAGCAGCTCGGGGGGGAAAAATGAGCAGTTCTTC. Residues: CASSSGGKNEQFF.

This clonotype was recorded a few times. The V call is TRBV18, the J call TRBJ1-4; D remains unclear. The V gene's germline CDR1 is KGHSH and CDR2 LQKENI. Trimming removed 1 base at V and 8 bases at J, with 17 bases between. The CDR3 extends over 16 amino acids. CDR3 sequence: CASSPLLGAGYEKLFF. CDR3 nucleotides: TGTGCCAGCTCACCACTGCTCGGCGCGGGGTACGAAAAACTGTTTTTT.

This chain connects TRBV3-1 to TRBJ2-2; a weak D match, TRBD2 (5 bases). From germline, CDR1 is LGHDT and CDR2 YNNKEL (reference sequence). V dropped 4 bases and J dropped 5 bases, with 14 bases sitting between them. The CDR3 sequence is 15 residues long. The CDR3 DNA follows: TGTGCCAGCAGCCCTGGACTCAAGGCAACCGGGGAGCTGTTTTTT. Its translation is CASSPGLKATGELFF. Variable domain in full (rest from reference TRBV3-1 and TRBJ2-2): DTAVSQTPKYLVTQMGNDKSIKCEQNLGHDTMYWYKQDSKKFLKIMFSYNNKELIINETVPNRFSPKSPDKAHLNLHINSLELGDSAVYFCASSPGLKATGELFFGEGSRLTVL.

The CDR3 bases are TGTGCCAGCAGTTTCGGGACTGAGCAGTTCTTC. This codes for CASSFGTEQFF. The genes are TRBV6-2 or TRBV6-3 and TRBJ2-1; D assignment may be TRBD1 or TRBD2 (5 bases each). Germline-derived CDR1 and CDR2 are MNHEY and SVGEGT. V dropped 4 bases and J dropped 9 bases, with 7 bases sitting between them. This CDR3 spans 11 amino acids.

The CDR3 spells CASRTGPNTGELFF. CDR3 DNA: TGTGCCAGCAGGACAGGGCCGAACACCGGGGAGCTGTTTTTT. The gene calls are TRBV7-2 and TRBJ2-2; TRBD1 matches at 7 bases. The CDR3 consists of 14 residues. Germline V lookup: CDR1 SGHTA, CDR2 FQGNSA. The V segment lost 6 bases and the J segment 0 bases; nucleotides outside the gene matches: 1.

This clonotype was counted at least ten times. The gene calls are TRBV18 and TRBJ2-7; 7 nucleotides agree with TRBD1. In germline, CDR1 is KGHSH, CDR2 LQKENI. With V trimmed by 4 bases and J by 2 bases, 5 bases remained unmatched. This CDR3 region has 14 residues. CDR3 nucleotide sequence: TGTGCCAGCTCACTGGCCGGGACAGCCTACGAGCAGTACTTC. Translation gives CASSLAGTAYEQYF.

In this sample, this clonotype turned up a few times. The chain has TRBV7-2 and TRBJ2-2, with 7 bases that match TRBD2. CDR1 and CDR2 from the germline V gene are SGHTA and FQGNSA. The CDR3 totals 15 residues. J gave up 8 bases and V 1 base, and 7 bases lay outside the gene matches. CDR3 in amino acids: CASSLGPQGGGELFF. CDR3 bases: TGTGCCAGCAGCTTAGGTCCCCAGGGAGGGGGGGAGCTGTTTTTT.

There are many counts of this clonotype. This chain uses TRBV6-2 or TRBV6-3 with TRBJ2-7, with 14 bases that match TRBD2. Looked up from germline, CDR1 is MNHEY and CDR2 is SVGEGT. V shed 2 bases, J shed 6 bases, and the junction held 6 bases outside the gene matches. The CDR3 has 16 amino acids. As DNA, the CDR3 is TGTGCCAGCAGTTACGCGGGACTAGCGGGAGTGGGCGAGCAGTACTTC. This sequence encodes CASSYAGLAGVGEQYF.

V is TRBV6-1 and J is TRBJ2-7; 13 bases are shared with TRBD2. CDR3 length: 14 residues. The J segment lost 9 bases and the V segment lost 5 bases, leaving 7 bases of the junction unmatched. Germline V gene data show CDR1 as MNHNS and CDR2 as SASEGT. As DNA, the CDR3 is TGTGCCAGCAGTCCCGGACTAGCGGGAGAAGGGCAGTACTTC. Translation gives CASSPGLAGEGQYF.

This clonotype has ten or more counts. The chain uses TRBV5-1 and TRBJ2-3; 7 nucleotides align to TRBD1. The CDR3 totals 14 residues. The germline V gene has CDR1 SGHRS and CDR2 YFSETQ. Germline trimming cut 3 bases from V and 2 bases from J; bases unmatched to any gene: 3. This chain's CDR3 is CASSYGQATDTQYF. As DNA, the CDR3 is TGCGCCAGCAGCTATGGACAGGCCACAGATACGCAGTATTTT.

There are many counts of this clonotype. The chain is built from TRBV10-3 and TRBJ2-2; TRBD1 aligns across 7 bases. CDR3 length: 16 residues. V was pared by 6 bases and J by 0 bases, with 7 bases of the junction left unmatched. CDR1 is ENHRY, CDR2 SYGVKD, per germline. The CDR3 reads CAISGRQGSNTGELFF. The CDR3 DNA follows: TGTGCCATCAGCGGTCGACAGGGATCGAACACCGGGGAGCTGTTTTTT.

About this clonotype itself: A read error may be the cause here, since a much bigger clone is one base away. The chain employs TRBV6-2 or TRBV6-3 and TRBJ1-1; possible D gene TRBD1, 6 bases. Germline values: CDR1 MNHEY, CDR2 SVGEGT. V lost 4 bases and J lost 6, with 21 bases in between. The CDR3 runs 16 residues. CDR3 residues: CASSCGQSLPRAEAFF. In DNA, the CDR3 is TGTGCCAGCAGTTGTGGACAGAGCCTTCCGAGGGCTGAAGCTTTCTTT.